This T cell receptor beta chain was sequenced in a study of blood T cell repertoires in COVID-19. Study in general: The study drew acute and convalescent COVID-19 samples from the United States, Italy and Spain.

This clone was seen only a few times. Followed over time, Seattle patients had been enrolled while infection was active. The CDR3 consists of 15 residues. Trimming at V came to 4 bases and at J to 2 bases, leaving 3 bases not matched to a gene. Germline assignment: CDR1 MDHEN and CDR2 SYDVKM. How the authors handled the data: Amplification with reference gene primers provided the estimates of nucleated cell counts. Sequenced by immunoSEQ multiplex PCR; TCRdb stores in-frame clones only, minus some. V and J calls plus clone size are reproduced from that table; the DNA served to infer D and trimming. The sample yields 250,000 to 300,000 clones, roughly 88% seen once.

The clonotype comes from a woman in her 70s with COVID-19, enrolled during active disease. The chain employs TRBV28 and TRBJ2-3, with 10 bases lining up with TRBD2. The sequenced sample consisted of peripheral blood. The CDR3 reads CASSSGLATTDTQYF. CDR3 coding DNA: TGTGCCAGCAGTTCGGGACTAGCGACCACAGATACGCAGTATTTT.